This is a list of T cell receptor beta chains from one sample in a study of T cell responses to AZD1222 COVID-19 vaccine. Repertoires were generated with immunoSEQ multiplex PCR, while TCRdb's copy carries only in-frame clones and drops some. Found here are 120,000 or so clones, roughly 93% of them singletons; the top ten hold 1.5% to 2%. The source was peripheral blood, collected on day 0 of AZD1222 vaccination. These receptors all stem from an adult in good health. Both conserved end residues are part of each CDR3. Each record gives: CDR3 protein, CDR3 DNA, J gene, clone size, V gene, D gene. A D gene is named only where the DNA matches it firmly. For some rows the clone size is stated as once, few or many, or as a class when expanded; others skip it.

cdr3_aa: CASSGVSSDNEQFF
cdr3_nt: TGTGCCAGCAGCGGGGTTTCATCAGATAATGAGCAGTTCTTC
j_call: TRBJ2-1
clone_size: .
v_call: TRBV3-1/TRBV3-2
d_call: .

cdr3_aa: CASSEERGAQYF
cdr3_nt: TGTGCCAGCAGTGAAGAAAGGGGTGCGCAGTATTTT
j_call: TRBJ2-3
clone_size: .
v_call: TRBV2
d_call: .

cdr3_aa: CASSGYRGHNEQFF
cdr3_nt: TGTGCCAGCAGCGGGTACAGGGGGCACAATGAGCAGTTCTTC
j_call: TRBJ2-1
clone_size: .
v_call: TRBV9
d_call: TRBD1

cdr3_aa: CASSLGGQAIYGYTF
cdr3_nt: TGTGCCAGCAGCTTAGGGGGACAGGCGATCTATGGCTACACCTTC
j_call: TRBJ1-2
clone_size: .
v_call: TRBV7-9
d_call: TRBD1

cdr3_aa: CATDRSDTGELFF
cdr3_nt: TGTGCCACCGACAGATCGGACACCGGGGAGCTGTTTTTT
j_call: TRBJ2-2
clone_size: .
v_call: TRBV6-5
d_call: .

cdr3_aa: CASSFVGTEAFF
cdr3_nt: TGTGCCAGCAGTTTCGTGGGAACTGAAGCTTTCTTT
j_call: TRBJ1-1
clone_size: .
v_call: TRBV12-3/TRBV12-4
d_call: .

cdr3_aa: CASSLGGSNQPQHF
cdr3_nt: TGTGCCAGCAGCTTGGGGGGGAGCAATCAGCCCCAGCATTTT
j_call: TRBJ1-5
clone_size: few
v_call: TRBV5-4
d_call: .

cdr3_aa: CASSKECEQFF
cdr3_nt: TGTGCCAGCAGCAAAGAGTGTGAGCAGTTCTTC
j_call: TRBJ2-1
clone_size: .
v_call: TRBV21-1
d_call: .

cdr3_aa: CASSLRGNNEKLFF
cdr3_nt: TGTGCCAGCAGCTTAAGGGGAAATAATGAAAAACTGTTTTTT
j_call: TRBJ1-4
clone_size: .
v_call: TRBV5-6
d_call: .

cdr3_aa: CASSVSPTSGRADTQYF
cdr3_nt: TGTGCCAGCAGCGTAAGTCCAACTAGCGGGAGGGCCGATACGCAGTATTTT
j_call: TRBJ2-3
clone_size: .
v_call: TRBV9
d_call: TRBD2

cdr3_aa: CASSYGPGGTEAFF
cdr3_nt: TGTGCCAGCAGTTACGGACCCGGGGGCACTGAAGCTTTCTTT
j_call: TRBJ1-1
clone_size: .
v_call: TRBV6-5
d_call: .

cdr3_aa: CASSLNSPLHF
cdr3_nt: TGTGCCAGCAGCTTGAATTCACCCCTCCACTTT
j_call: TRBJ1-6
clone_size: .
v_call: TRBV5-8
d_call: .

cdr3_aa: CASSQAGQGKLFF
cdr3_nt: TGCGCCAGCAGCCAGGCGGGACAGGGGAAACTGTTTTTT
j_call: TRBJ1-4
clone_size: .
v_call: TRBV4-1
d_call: TRBD1

cdr3_aa: CSVEVGIGTEAFF
cdr3_nt: TGCAGCGTTGAGGTAGGAATTGGCACTGAAGCTTTCTTT
j_call: TRBJ1-1
clone_size: once
v_call: TRBV29-1
d_call: .

cdr3_aa: CASSLSTGGDEQYF
cdr3_nt: TGTGCCAGCAGCCTTTCGACAGGGGGCGACGAGCAGTACTTC
j_call: TRBJ2-7
clone_size: .
v_call: TRBV7-6
d_call: TRBD1

cdr3_aa: CAWSVGAVTNEQFF
cdr3_nt: TGTGCCTGGAGTGTAGGGGCAGTAACTAATGAGCAGTTCTTC
j_call: TRBJ2-1
clone_size: .
v_call: TRBV30
d_call: .

cdr3_aa: CASSGLAIGYNEQFF
cdr3_nt: TGTGCCAGCAGTGGACTAGCGATAGGTTACAATGAGCAGTTCTTC
j_call: TRBJ2-1
clone_size: .
v_call: TRBV2
d_call: TRBD2

cdr3_aa: CSVTPRGLTEAFF
cdr3_nt: TGCAGCGTTACCCCAAGGGGGCTTACTGAAGCTTTCTTT
j_call: TRBJ1-1
clone_size: .
v_call: TRBV29-1
d_call: TRBD1

cdr3_aa: CASTALGAMDSPLHF
cdr3_nt: TGCGCCAGCACCGCCCTGGGGGCGATGGATTCACCCCTCCACTTT
j_call: TRBJ1-6
clone_size: .
v_call: TRBV5-1
d_call: .

cdr3_aa: CASSPEGEGYTF
cdr3_nt: TGTGCCAGCTCACCAGAGGGGGAAGGCTACACCTTC
j_call: TRBJ1-2
clone_size: .
v_call: TRBV18
d_call: .

cdr3_aa: CASSFLGPGDTEAFF
cdr3_nt: TGCGCCAGCAGCTTTTTGGGACCCGGGGACACTGAAGCTTTCTTT
j_call: TRBJ1-1
clone_size: .
v_call: TRBV5-1
d_call: .

cdr3_aa: CASSMLSGQPYEQYF
cdr3_nt: TGTGCCAGCAGCATGCTGTCGGGACAGCCCTACGAGCAGTACTTC
j_call: TRBJ2-7
clone_size: .
v_call: TRBV7-9
d_call: TRBD1

cdr3_aa: CASSSQPTGGAETQYF
cdr3_nt: TGCGCCAGCAGCTCCCAACCGACAGGGGGCGCGGAGACCCAGTACTTC
j_call: TRBJ2-5
clone_size: .
v_call: TRBV5-1
d_call: TRBD1

cdr3_aa: CASSEGTGGSYEQYF
cdr3_nt: TGTGCCAGCAGTGAAGGGACAGGGGGATCCTACGAGCAGTACTTC
j_call: TRBJ2-7
clone_size: .
v_call: TRBV6-1
d_call: TRBD1

cdr3_aa: CASSIRDTYTGELFF
cdr3_nt: TGTGCCAGTAGCATCCGGGACACTTACACCGGGGAGCTGTTTTTT
j_call: TRBJ2-2
clone_size: .
v_call: TRBV19
d_call: .

cdr3_aa: CASSLDRETTNTEAFF
cdr3_nt: TGTGCCAGCAGCTTAGATAGGGAGACAACGAACACTGAAGCTTTCTTT
j_call: TRBJ1-1
clone_size: .
v_call: TRBV11-3
d_call: .

cdr3_aa: CASSYSLASSYNEQFF
cdr3_nt: TGTGCCAGCAGTTACTCCCTCGCTAGCTCCTACAATGAGCAGTTCTTC
j_call: TRBJ2-1
clone_size: .
v_call: TRBV6-5
d_call: .

cdr3_aa: CSAIDRAAEQYF
cdr3_nt: TGCAGTGCTATTGACAGGGCGGCCGAGCAGTACTTC
j_call: TRBJ2-7
clone_size: .
v_call: TRBV20-1
d_call: TRBD1

cdr3_aa: CASAPGGGSSYNSPLHF
cdr3_nt: TGCGCCAGTGCCCCAGGGGGAGGAAGCTCCTATAATTCACCCCTCCACTTT
j_call: TRBJ1-6
clone_size: .
v_call: TRBV5-1
d_call: TRBD1

cdr3_aa: CASSEDRNYGYTF
cdr3_nt: TGTGCCAGCAGCGAGGACAGAAACTATGGCTACACCTTC
j_call: TRBJ1-2
clone_size: few
v_call: TRBV11-2
d_call: .

cdr3_aa: CASSFPRGEQFF
cdr3_nt: TGTGCCAGCAGTTTTCCAAGGGGTGAGCAGTTCTTC
j_call: TRBJ2-1
clone_size: .
v_call: TRBV6-2/TRBV6-3
d_call: .

cdr3_aa: CASLQGSNTEAFF
cdr3_nt: TGTGCCAGCCTACAGGGATCTAACACTGAAGCTTTCTTT
j_call: TRBJ1-1
clone_size: .
v_call: TRBV6-5
d_call: .

cdr3_aa: CASSLDGQSGGYTF
cdr3_nt: TGCGCCAGCAGCCTAGACGGACAATCGGGTGGCTACACCTTC
j_call: TRBJ1-2
clone_size: .
v_call: TRBV4-1
d_call: .

cdr3_aa: CASSPQVNYGYTF
cdr3_nt: TGTGCCAGCAGTCCACAGGTTAACTATGGCTACACCTTC
j_call: TRBJ1-2
clone_size: .
v_call: TRBV6-2/TRBV6-3
d_call: .

cdr3_aa: CASSLAGGPYNEQFF
cdr3_nt: TGTGCCAGCAGCCTAGCGGGGGGCCCCTACAATGAGCAGTTCTTC
j_call: TRBJ2-1
clone_size: .
v_call: TRBV11-2
d_call: TRBD2

cdr3_aa: CASSLPGTSTGTGNTIYF
cdr3_nt: TGCGCCAGCAGCTTGCCCGGAACGTCTACAGGGACTGGAAACACCATATATTTT
j_call: TRBJ1-3
clone_size: .
v_call: TRBV5-1
d_call: .

cdr3_aa: CASSQATGSSGNTIYF
cdr3_nt: TGTGCCAGCAGCCAAGCTACAGGGTCCTCTGGAAACACCATATATTTT
j_call: TRBJ1-3
clone_size: .
v_call: TRBV3-1/TRBV3-2
d_call: .

cdr3_aa: CASSPRQVGSTIYF
cdr3_nt: TGTGCCAGCAGTCCCAGACAGGTTGGATCCACCATATATTTT
j_call: TRBJ1-3
clone_size: few
v_call: TRBV2
d_call: .

cdr3_aa: CASSFGQGSGYTF
cdr3_nt: TGTGCCAGCAGCTTCGGACAGGGAAGTGGCTACACCTTC
j_call: TRBJ1-2
clone_size: once
v_call: TRBV6-5
d_call: TRBD1

cdr3_aa: CASSQATNQPQHF
cdr3_nt: TGTGCCAGCAGCCAAGCGACCAATCAGCCCCAGCATTTT
j_call: TRBJ1-5
clone_size: .
v_call: TRBV3-1/TRBV3-2
d_call: .

cdr3_aa: CAWSRQGGETQYF
cdr3_nt: TGTGCCTGGTCGAGACAGGGAGGTGAGACCCAGTACTTC
j_call: TRBJ2-5
clone_size: .
v_call: TRBV30
d_call: .

cdr3_aa: CASSPHGVGQPQHF
cdr3_nt: TGTGCCAGCAGTCCGCACGGGGTCGGTCAGCCCCAGCATTTT
j_call: TRBJ1-5
clone_size: once
v_call: TRBV27
d_call: .

cdr3_aa: CASSAYGTGNTGELFF
cdr3_nt: TGTGCCAGCAGCGCCTACGGGACAGGGAACACCGGGGAGCTGTTTTTT
j_call: TRBJ2-2
clone_size: .
v_call: TRBV9
d_call: TRBD1

cdr3_aa: CASSFEDRRGGYTF
cdr3_nt: TGTGCCAGCAGCTTCGAAGACAGGAGGGGCGGCTACACCTTC
j_call: TRBJ1-2
clone_size: .
v_call: TRBV5-4
d_call: .

cdr3_aa: CASSSTSGMYQETQYF
cdr3_nt: TGTGCCAGCAGCTCGACTAGCGGGATGTACCAAGAGACCCAGTACTTC
j_call: TRBJ2-5
clone_size: few
v_call: TRBV5-4
d_call: TRBD2

cdr3_aa: CASSGYRGETQYF
cdr3_nt: TGTGCCAGCAGCGGTTACAGGGGCGAGACCCAGTACTTC
j_call: TRBJ2-5
clone_size: .
v_call: TRBV9
d_call: TRBD1

cdr3_aa: CASSPGQDGSPLHF
cdr3_nt: TGCGCCAGCAGCCCCGGACAGGACGGTTCACCCCTCCACTTT
j_call: TRBJ1-6
clone_size: .
v_call: TRBV5-1
d_call: TRBD1

cdr3_aa: CATLGTPTNEKLFF
cdr3_nt: TGTGCCACTTTGGGGACCCCAACTAATGAAAAACTGTTTTTT
j_call: TRBJ1-4
clone_size: once
v_call: TRBV6-6
d_call: .

cdr3_aa: CASSSRGSGANVLTF
cdr3_nt: TGCGCCAGCAGCTCCAGGGGAAGCGGGGCCAACGTCCTGACTTTC
j_call: TRBJ2-6
clone_size: .
v_call: TRBV5-1
d_call: .

cdr3_aa: CASSQEGWGNQPQHF
cdr3_nt: TGCGCCAGCAGCCAAGAAGGGTGGGGTAATCAGCCCCAGCATTTT
j_call: TRBJ1-5
clone_size: .
v_call: TRBV4-1
d_call: .

cdr3_aa: CASSPTWVIGYTF
cdr3_nt: TGTGCCAGCAGCCCCACGTGGGTTATCGGCTACACCTTC
j_call: TRBJ1-2
clone_size: .
v_call: TRBV9
d_call: .

cdr3_aa: CASSLRRGNTEAFF
cdr3_nt: TGTGCCAGCAGCTTAAGGAGGGGAAACACTGAAGCTTTCTTT
j_call: TRBJ1-1
clone_size: .
v_call: TRBV11-2
d_call: .

cdr3_aa: CASSSHEGTPLHF
cdr3_nt: TGCGCCAGCAGCTCCCACGAGGGGACACCCCTCCACTTT
j_call: TRBJ1-6
clone_size: .
v_call: TRBV5-1
d_call: .